This T cell receptor (beta chain) was captured by sequencing in a study of OX40 agonist ivuxolimab in advanced cancers. For the study at large: Head and neck, renal cell, melanoma or hepatocellular carcinoma were the cancers that dose-escalation patients had.

Using immunoSEQ multiplex PCR, the repertoire was profiled, and TCRdb retains in-frame clones only, with some absent. The repertoire holds roughly 70,000 clones, 89% seen once, with around 4.1% in the top ten. V lost 4 bases, J lost 6 bases, and 13 bases lay in between. The germline V gene has CDR1 SGDLS and CDR2 YYNGEE. The CDR3 is 13 residues long. The chain uses TRBV9 and TRBJ1-1, with D perhaps TRBD1 (5 bases). The TCR comes from an adult with an advanced solid tumor such as melanoma, head and neck, liver or kidney cancer. The sample here was CD4+ or CD8+ T cells sorted from blood, taken in a trial of the OX40 agonist ivuxolimab. The DNA for the CDR3 is TGTGCCAGCAGCTCACAACCGGGGGCTGAAGCTTTCTTT. Its translation is CASSSQPGAEAFF. Full variable domain (outside the CDR3, taken from reference TRBV9 and TRBJ1-1): DSGVTQTPKHLITATGQRVTLRCSPRSGDLSVYWYQQSLDQGLQFLIQYYNGEERAKGNILERFSAQQFPDLHSELNLSSLELGDSALYFCASSSQPGAEAFFGQGTRLTVV.